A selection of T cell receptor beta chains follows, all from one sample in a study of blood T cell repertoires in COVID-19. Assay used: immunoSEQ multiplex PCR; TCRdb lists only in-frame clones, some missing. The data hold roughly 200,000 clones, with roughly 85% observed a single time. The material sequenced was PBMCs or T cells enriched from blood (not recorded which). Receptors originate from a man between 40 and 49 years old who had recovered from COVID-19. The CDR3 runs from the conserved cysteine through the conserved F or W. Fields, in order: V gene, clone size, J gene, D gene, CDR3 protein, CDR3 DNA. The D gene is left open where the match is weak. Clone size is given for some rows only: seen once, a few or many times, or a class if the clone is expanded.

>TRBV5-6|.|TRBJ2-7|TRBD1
CASSLAGGSYEQYF
TGTGCCAGCAGCTTGGCAGGGGGTTCCTACGAGCAGTACTTC
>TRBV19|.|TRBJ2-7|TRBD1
CASSFTGAPLSYEQYF
TGTGCCAGTAGTTTCACAGGGGCTCCCCTCTCCTACGAGCAGTACTTC
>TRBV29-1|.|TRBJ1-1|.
CSVTGARGGTEAFF
TGCAGCGTCACTGGGGCAAGGGGTGGCACTGAAGCTTTCTTT
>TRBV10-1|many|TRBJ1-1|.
CASSLEGVLNTEAFF
TGCGCCAGCAGTCTAGAAGGGGTCCTGAACACTGAAGCTTTCTTT
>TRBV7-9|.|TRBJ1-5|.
CASSFNSNQPQHF
TGTGCCAGCAGCTTTAATAGCAATCAGCCCCAGCATTTT
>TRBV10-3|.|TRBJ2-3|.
CAISDPWTVDTDTQYF
TGTGCCATCAGTGACCCCTGGACAGTAGACACAGATACGCAGTATTTT
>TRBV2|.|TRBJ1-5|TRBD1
CASSLDRVSNQPQHF
TGTGCCAGCAGTCTAGACAGGGTTAGCAATCAGCCCCAGCATTTT
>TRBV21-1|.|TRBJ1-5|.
CARKQGASQPQHF
TGTGCCAGGAAACAGGGGGCAAGTCAGCCCCAGCATTTT
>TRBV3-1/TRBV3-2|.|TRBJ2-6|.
CASSLSGSGANVLTF
TGTGCCAGCAGCCTCTCAGGGTCTGGGGCCAACGTCCTGACTTTC
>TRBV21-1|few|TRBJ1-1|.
CASSGTGKNTEAFF
TGTGCCAGCAGCGGGACAGGGAAGAACACTGAAGCTTTCTTT
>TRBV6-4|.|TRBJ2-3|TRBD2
CASSEAGGTDTQYF
TGTGCCAGCAGTGAAGCGGGAGGCACAGATACGCAGTATTTT
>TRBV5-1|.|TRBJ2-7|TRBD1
CASSVVGTASEQYF
TGCGCCAGCAGCGTAGTGGGGACAGCCTCCGAGCAGTACTTC
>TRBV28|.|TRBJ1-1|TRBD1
CASSPGQPNTEAFF
TGTGCCAGCAGTCCGGGACAGCCGAACACTGAAGCTTTCTTT
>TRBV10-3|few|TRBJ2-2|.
CAISGQLNTGELFF
TGTGCCATCAGTGGACAGCTGAACACCGGGGAGCTGTTTTTT
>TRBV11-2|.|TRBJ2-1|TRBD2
CASSFPSGNEQFF
TGTGCCAGCAGCTTCCCTAGCGGCAATGAGCAGTTCTTC
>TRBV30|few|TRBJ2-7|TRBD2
CASTLKREQYEQYF
TGTGCCTCGACTCTCAAGCGGGAGCAGTACGAGCAGTACTTC
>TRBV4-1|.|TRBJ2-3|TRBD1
CASSAIGTATDTQYF
TGCGCCAGCAGCGCAATAGGGACAGCCACAGATACGCAGTATTTT
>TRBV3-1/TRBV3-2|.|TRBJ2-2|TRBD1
CASSPGQGVGELFF
TGTGCCAGCAGCCCCGGACAGGGAGTTGGGGAGCTGTTTTTT
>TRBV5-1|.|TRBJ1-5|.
CASSLEGGNQPQHF
TGCGCCAGCAGCTTGGAGGGGGGCAATCAGCCCCAGCATTTT
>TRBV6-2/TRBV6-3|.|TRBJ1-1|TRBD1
CASSWTGLNTEAFF
TGTGCCAGCAGTTGGACAGGTTTGAACACTGAAGCTTTCTTT
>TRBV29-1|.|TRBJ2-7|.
CSVGQDYEQYF
TGCAGCGTTGGGCAGGACTACGAGCAGTACTTC
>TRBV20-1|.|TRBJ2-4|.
CSASTSPKNIQYF
TGCAGTGCTAGTACGAGCCCCAAAAACATTCAGTACTTC
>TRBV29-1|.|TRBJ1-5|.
CSVLMSGAQHF
TGCAGCGTTCTCATGTCCGGAGCCCAGCATTTT
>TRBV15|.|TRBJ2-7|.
CATSRGAGEDYEQYF
TGTGCCACCAGCAGAGGGGCAGGGGAAGACTACGAGCAGTACTTC
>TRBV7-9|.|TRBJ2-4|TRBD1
CASSGTGFGSKNIQYF
TGTGCCAGCAGCGGGACAGGGTTCGGGTCCAAAAACATTCAGTACTTC
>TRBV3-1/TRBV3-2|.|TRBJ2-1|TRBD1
CASSQGLKGTGQFF
TGTGCCAGCAGCCAAGGTTTAAAGGGGACAGGGCAGTTCTTC
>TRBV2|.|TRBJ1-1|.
CASSAESNTEAFF
TGTGCCAGCAGTGCTGAGTCGAACACTGAAGCTTTCTTT
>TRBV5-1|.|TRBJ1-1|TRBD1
CASRRTGDEAFF
TGCGCCAGCAGGCGAACAGGGGATGAAGCTTTCTTT
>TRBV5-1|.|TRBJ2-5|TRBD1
CASSRQGVRETQYF
TGCGCCAGCAGCCGACAGGGGGTACGGGAGACCCAGTACTTC
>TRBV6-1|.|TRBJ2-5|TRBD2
CASSAAGGGETQYF
TGTGCCAGCAGTGCAGCGGGAGGTGGGGAGACCCAGTACTTC
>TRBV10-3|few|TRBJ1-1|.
CAIRRDMNTEAFF
TGTGCCATCAGACGGGACATGAACACTGAAGCTTTCTTT
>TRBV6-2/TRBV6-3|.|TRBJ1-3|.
CASSYSFQTRERIGNTIYF
TGTGCCAGCAGTTACTCGTTCCAGACACGGGAGAGAATTGGAAACACCATATATTTT
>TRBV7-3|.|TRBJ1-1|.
CASSPQGANTEAFF
TGTGCCAGCAGCCCCCAGGGCGCGAACACTGAAGCTTTCTTT
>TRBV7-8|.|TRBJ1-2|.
CASSLAGAFYGYTF
TGTGCCAGCAGCTTAGCGGGGGCGTTCTATGGCTACACCTTC
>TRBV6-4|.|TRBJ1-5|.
CASSRDYGNQPQHF
TGTGCCAGCAGTCGAGATTACGGCAATCAGCCCCAGCATTTT
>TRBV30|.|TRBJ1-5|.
CAWSVSGNQPQHF
TGTGCCTGGAGTGTTTCGGGGAATCAGCCCCAGCATTTT
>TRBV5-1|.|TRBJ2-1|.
CASSSQRGGIRNEQFF
TGCGCCAGCAGCTCCCAAAGGGGCGGGATTCGGAATGAGCAGTTCTTC
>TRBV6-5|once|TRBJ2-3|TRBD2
CAARAGGTDTQYF
TGTGCCGCGCGGGCGGGAGGCACAGATACGCAGTATTTT
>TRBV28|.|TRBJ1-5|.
CATRDEGTRNQPQHF
TGTGCCACCCGCGACGAGGGAACCCGCAATCAGCCCCAGCATTTT
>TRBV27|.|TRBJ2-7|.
CASSLGPPGAGRGQYF
TGTGCCAGCAGTTTAGGTCCGCCGGGAGCCGGCCGAGGGCAGTACTTC
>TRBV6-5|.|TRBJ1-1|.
CASLPPNTEAFF
TGTGCCAGCCTCCCCCCTAACACTGAAGCTTTCTTT
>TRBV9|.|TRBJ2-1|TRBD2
CASSAPSGGDYNEQFF
TGTGCCAGCAGCGCCCCTAGCGGGGGGGACTACAATGAGCAGTTCTTC
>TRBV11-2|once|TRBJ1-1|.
CASSLFRGNTEAFF
TGTGCCAGCAGCCTCTTCAGGGGGAACACTGAAGCTTTCTTT
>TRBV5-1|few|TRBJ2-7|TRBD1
CASRRDREYEQYF
TGCGCCAGCAGGCGGGACAGGGAGTACGAGCAGTACTTC
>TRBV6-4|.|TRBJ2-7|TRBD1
CASSTTGDSSYEQYF
TGTGCCAGCAGCACGACAGGGGATAGCTCCTACGAGCAGTACTTC
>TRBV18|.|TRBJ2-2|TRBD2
CASSYGLAGANTGELFF
TGTGCCAGCTCTTACGGACTAGCGGGAGCAAACACCGGGGAGCTGTTTTTT
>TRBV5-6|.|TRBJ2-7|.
CASSEVSGERSYEQYF
TGTGCCAGCAGCGAGGTATCGGGGGAGCGATCCTACGAGCAGTACTTC
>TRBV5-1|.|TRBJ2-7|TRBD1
CASSWGDRDTYEQYF
TGCGCCAGCAGCTGGGGGGACAGGGACACCTACGAGCAGTACTTC
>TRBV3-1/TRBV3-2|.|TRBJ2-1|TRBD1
CASSRPGQVNEQFF
TGTGCCAGCAGCAGACCGGGACAGGTCAATGAGCAGTTCTTC
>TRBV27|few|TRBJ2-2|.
CASSPGQNTGELFF
TGTGCCAGCAGTCCGGGACAGAACACCGGGGAGCTGTTTTTT
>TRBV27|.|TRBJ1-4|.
CASSFSPAGEKLFF
TGTGCCAGCAGTTTTTCCCCCGCCGGTGAAAAACTGTTTTTT